A selection of T cell receptor beta chains follows, all from one sample in a study of T-cell memory formation after mild COVID-19. MiXCR was run by TCRdb on the 5' RACE reads, yielding one entry per CDR3 protein. The data show approximately 300,000 distinct CDR3 sequences, with just under 20% seen just once and around 21% held by the top ten. Material for sequencing was PBMCs or a T cell subset sorted from them (not recorded which). These receptor sequences come from a man younger than 35 who had mild COVID-19 (a few samples of this study predate the infection). Cell type and time point are not known. Both conserved end residues are part of each CDR3. Fields, in order: clone size, CDR3 length, V gene, CDR3 protein. Size values are once, few and many counts, or a class for expanded clones, and some rows have none.

clone size: NA; CDR3 length: 17; V gene: TRBV4-3; CDR3 protein: CASSQKQGTAATDTQYF
clone size: NA; CDR3 length: 14; V gene: TRBV7-2; CDR3 protein: CASSLPQGADTQYF
clone size: NA; CDR3 length: 13; V gene: TRBV12-3/TRBV12-4; CDR3 protein: CASSFPPRDTQYF
clone size: NA; CDR3 length: 15; V gene: TRBV3-1; CDR3 protein: CASSQGGGRNTEAFF
clone size: many; CDR3 length: 15; V gene: TRBV24-1; CDR3 protein: CATSDKHRDRAQQFF
clone size: NA; CDR3 length: 18; V gene: TRBV24-1; CDR3 protein: CATSVADGQGAESGTQYF
clone size: NA; CDR3 length: 14; V gene: TRBV10-3; CDR3 protein: CANTSSPHTDTQYF
clone size: NA; CDR3 length: 16; V gene: TRBV7-7; CDR3 protein: CASSLGAGPNTGELFF
clone size: NA; CDR3 length: 15; V gene: TRBV7-2; CDR3 protein: CASSRRRGGRETQYF
clone size: NA; CDR3 length: 19; V gene: TRBV6-2/TRBV6-3; CDR3 protein: CASRIPFPGQGAGTGELFF
clone size: few; CDR3 length: 12; V gene: TRBV9; CDR3 protein: CASSVREGTQYF
clone size: few; CDR3 length: 14; V gene: TRBV4-2; CDR3 protein: CASSPFRGAYEQYF
clone size: many; CDR3 length: 14; V gene: TRBV12-3/TRBV12-4; CDR3 protein: CASNQGPGGYEQYF
clone size: few; CDR3 length: 14; V gene: TRBV11-2; CDR3 protein: CASSLGLAWDTQYF
clone size: NA; CDR3 length: 13; V gene: TRBV29-1; CDR3 protein: CSVAQGARSPLHF
clone size: NA; CDR3 length: 15; V gene: TRBV12-3/TRBV12-4; CDR3 protein: CASSLEGVGSNEQFF
clone size: NA; CDR3 length: 14; V gene: TRBV27; CDR3 protein: CASSSGLRTDTQYF
clone size: NA; CDR3 length: 13; V gene: TRBV7-3; CDR3 protein: CASQGQANTEAFF
clone size: few; CDR3 length: 16; V gene: TRBV11-2; CDR3 protein: CASSLDRDAYNSPLHF
clone size: few; CDR3 length: 15; V gene: TRBV20-1; CDR3 protein: CSARGGQGNTGELFF
clone size: NA; CDR3 length: 11; V gene: TRBV5-1; CDR3 protein: CASSWLDTQYF
clone size: NA; CDR3 length: 14; V gene: TRBV7-9; CDR3 protein: CASSLYGREVEQFF
clone size: many; CDR3 length: 15; V gene: TRBV25-1; CDR3 protein: CASSEKDSYNSPLHF
clone size: few; CDR3 length: 12; V gene: TRBV12-3/TRBV12-4; CDR3 protein: CASSPGGYGYTF
clone size: NA; CDR3 length: 14; V gene: TRBV2; CDR3 protein: CASQFSGLSDTQYF
clone size: NA; CDR3 length: 13; V gene: TRBV3-1; CDR3 protein: CASSQDVRNEQFF
clone size: few; CDR3 length: 11; V gene: TRBV5-1; CDR3 protein: CASRVSTEAFF
clone size: few; CDR3 length: 14; V gene: TRBV4-3; CDR3 protein: CASSHFATQETQYF
clone size: few; CDR3 length: 14; V gene: TRBV3-1; CDR3 protein: CASSASDRGREQFF
clone size: NA; CDR3 length: 12; V gene: TRBV11-2; CDR3 protein: CASVTEANEQFF
clone size: few; CDR3 length: 14; V gene: TRBV6-5; CDR3 protein: CASTSPTVQETQYF
clone size: NA; CDR3 length: 15; V gene: TRBV7-9; CDR3 protein: CASSYRGRPGEKLFF
clone size: NA; CDR3 length: 16; V gene: TRBV6-5; CDR3 protein: CASRSGTSGDGETQYF
clone size: few; CDR3 length: 14; V gene: TRBV14; CDR3 protein: CASSQNSQGNTIYF
clone size: few; CDR3 length: 15; V gene: TRBV4-3; CDR3 protein: CASSQDVTEEETQYF